The clone carrying this T cell receptor beta chain was seen once. Germline V gene lookup returns CDR1 SQVTM and CDR2 ANQGSEA. The CDR3 totals 12 residues. V shed 1 base and J shed 4 bases, with 7 bases lying between them. These data come from a study of blood T cell repertoires in COVID-19. Study overall: Specimens from acute and convalescent COVID-19 originated in the United States, Italy and Spain. PBMCs, B-cell-depleted T cells, or T cells were the source of the cDNA or gDNA that made up the material.

Libraries were prepared by immunoSEQ multiplex PCR; TCRdb keeps only in-frame clonotypes and omits some of them. The repertoire holds under 200,000 clones, 70% to 85% seen once, with 1% to 1.5% in the top ten. Source material: peripheral blood. This chain joins TRBV29-1 and TRBJ1-1; D is unclear. The TCR was taken from a man aged 55 to 70 who had recovered from COVID-19. CDR3 sequence: CSVEGTATEAFF. The CDR3 DNA is TGCAGCGTTGAAGGGACTGCCACTGAAGCTTTCTTT. Together with reference TRBV29-1 and TRBJ1-1, the CDR3 gives the full variable domain: SAVISQKPSRDICQRGTSLTIQCQVDSQVTMMFWYRQQPGQSLTLIATANQGSEATYESGFVIDKFPISRPNLTFSTLTVSNMSPEDSSIYLCSVEGTATEAFFGQGTRLTVV.